Below are 23 T cell receptor beta chains sequenced from a single sample in a study of shared clonotypes between healthy human individuals (dated by TCRdb to about 2020). Library construction relied on the immunoSEQ multiplex PCR assay. This is the immuneACCESS table as TCRdb keeps it, with only in-frame sequences that have V and J called. A part of the clones is gone; compared with another copy, unresolved V genes explain less than half, and the rest is unexplained. The sample has 850,000 to 1,100,000 clones on record, approximately 80% of them singletons. The leading ten clones occupy approximately 0.9% of the sample. The sequenced material came from memory CD4+ T cells from PBMCs. In the paper's terms, the cell subset or site label means: CD45RA-negative fraction. These receptor sequences come from a man aged 18 to 29 in good health. Some clones in this sample may be carry-over from other donors' samples.

This sequence joins TRBV30 and TRBJ1-6; tentatively, D is TRBD1 (6 bases). The CDR3 is made up of 13 amino acids. V gave up 5 bases and J gave up 9 bases, with 14 bases separating them. Germline V gives CDR1 GTSNPN, CDR2 SVGIG (reference sequence). CDR3 residues: CAWGAGTSSPLHF. The CDR3 bases are TGTGCCTGGGGAGCGGGGACAAGTTCACCCCTCCACTTT. Filled out from reference TRBV30 and TRBJ1-6, the complete variable domain reads SQTIHQWPATLVQPVGSPLSLECTVEGTSNPNLYWYRQAAGRGLQLLFYSVGIGQISSEVPQNLSASRPQDRQFILSSKKLLLSDSGFYLCAWGAGTSSPLHFGNGTRLTVT.

The V call is TRBV28, the J call TRBJ1-2, with TRBD1 matching over 8 bases. The germline gives CDR1 MDHEN, CDR2 SYDVKM. J was trimmed by 4 bases and V by 5 bases; bases with no gene match: 6. CDR3 length: 14 amino acids. This CDR3 reads CASSGRDRSYGYTF. In DNA form, the CDR3 reads TGTGCCAGCAGTGGCCGGGACAGGAGCTATGGCTACACCTTC.

This chain joins TRBV7-8 and TRBJ2-5; no clear D gene. The tail of the sequence fits TRBJ2-7 better, so the J call may be wrong. Germline V lookup: CDR1 SGHVS, CDR2 FQNEAQ. The CDR3 contains 13 residues. The CDR3 DNA follows: TGTGCCAGCAGCGCCTTGGGGTCCTACGAGCAGTACTTC. It is translated as CASSALGSYEQYF.

In this sample, this clone turned up a few times. This sequence joins TRBV5-6 and TRBJ2-5; TRBD2 matches at 10 bases. In germline, CDR1 is SGHDT, CDR2 YYEEEE. The V gene end was trimmed by 3 bases and the J gene end by 4 bases; junction bases not matched to a gene: 9. The CDR3 spans 16 residues. The CDR3 is CASSSGVAGGGETQYF. CDR3 DNA sequence: TGTGCCAGCAGCTCAGGGGTAGCGGGAGGAGGAGAGACCCAGTACTTC.

This sequence joins TRBV10-1 and TRBJ2-7; D tentatively fits TRBD1 or TRBD2 (5 bases each). Per germline, CDR1 WNHNN and CDR2 SYGVQD (reference sequence). The CDR3 covers 17 residues. V was pared by 0 bases and J by 4 bases, with 19 bases between. The CDR3 DNA sequence: TGCGCCAGCAGTGAGTCGGTCGAGTGGGGGACCCGATACGAGCAGTACTTC. It encodes CASSESVEWGTRYEQYF.

V and J are TRBV7-2 and TRBJ1-5; D unresolved. V was cut by 1 base and J by 0 bases, with 13 bases left in between. CDR3 length: 17 residues. Germline V lookup: CDR1 SGHTA, CDR2 FQGNSA. The CDR3 region is CASSLGSAGYSNQPQHF. The CDR3 region has the DNA TGTGCCAGCAGCTTAGGGTCGGCCGGTTATAGCAATCAGCCCCAGCATTTT.

The chain couples TRBV6-4 to TRBJ1-4; D perhaps matches TRBD1 (6 bases). V was pared by 6 bases and J by 3 bases, with 14 bases between. Germline V gives CDR1 MRHNA, CDR2 SNTAGT. The CDR3 loop spans 15 amino acids. Written as DNA, the CDR3 is TGTGCCAGCAGGCTTCAGGGGTTCGCTAATGAAAAACTGTTTTTT. This translates into CASRLQGFANEKLFF.

This rearrangement joins TRBV11-2 to TRBJ2-5; D ambiguous. This CDR3 has 12 amino acids. The germline CDR1 and CDR2 sequences are SGHAT and FQNNGV. Deletions cut 4 bases from V and 4 bases from J, with 7 bases between. CDR3 in DNA: TGTGCCAGCAGCTCAACTGCAGAGACCCAGTACTTC. It yields the protein CASSSTAETQYF. The full variable domain, completed using reference TRBV11-2 and TRBJ2-5, is EAGVAQSPRYKIIEKRQSVAFWCNPISGHATLYWYQQILGQGPKLLIQFQNNGVVDDSQLPKDRFSAERLKGVDSTLKIQPAKLEDSAVYLCASSSTAETQYFGPGTRLLVL.

The rearrangement uses TRBV5-5 and TRBJ1-1; the D gene is possibly TRBD1 (5 bases). Trimming cost V 3 bases and J 3 bases, with 15 bases left between them. The germline CDR1 and CDR2 sequences are SGHKS and YYEKEE (reference sequence). The CDR3 consists of 15 residues. The CDR3 spells CASSSVAGSYTEAFF. The CDR3 nucleotides are TGTGCCAGCAGCTCCGTCGCAGGGTCGTACACTGAAGCTTTCTTT.

The V gene is TRBV2, the J gene TRBJ1-3; maybe TRBD1 (5 bases). Trimming stripped 6 bases from V and 1 base from J, with 13 bases between. Germline assignment: CDR1 SNHLY and CDR2 FYNNEI. The CDR3 length is 15 residues. The CDR3 here is CASRRGGDSGNTIYF. The CDR3 DNA reads TGTGCCAGCAGGCGGGGGGGAGATTCTGGAAACACCATATATTTT.

This chain uses TRBV28 with TRBJ2-7; D gene ambiguous. Trimming shortened V by 5 bases and J by 5 bases, and 16 bases separated the two germline ends. The CDR3 is 14 residues long. The germline V gene has CDR1 MDHEN and CDR2 SYDVKM. This chain's CDR3 is CASSIGQILHEQYF. CDR3 DNA sequence: TGTGCCAGCAGTATTGGGCAGATCTTGCACGAGCAGTACTTC.

A word on this clone: This may stem from a read error, because a much larger clone lies one nucleotide away. Other DNA sequences within the sample encode an identical CDR3. J is TRBJ2-2 and V is TRBV7-2; D gene uncertain. V lost 3 bases and J 3 bases, leaving 2 bases between the germline ends. Germline lookup yields CDR1 SGHTA and CDR2 FQGNSA. This CDR3 is built from 12 residues. The CDR3 nucleotides are TGTGCCAGCAGCTTGGACACCGGGGAGCTGTTTTTT. Protein: CASSLDTGELFF.

On this clone: The sample has other DNA sequences that encode this CDR3 too. The chain uses TRBV5-1 and TRBJ2-3, with 12 bases identical to TRBD2. The trim removed 4 bases at V and 0 bases at J, leaving 3 bases unmatched. CDR1 and CDR2 from the germline V gene are SGHRS and YFSETQ. The length of the CDR3 is 16 residues. The CDR3 DNA follows: TGCGCCAGCAGCACCGGACTAGCGGGGAGCACAGATACGCAGTATTTT. Its protein is CASSTGLAGSTDTQYF.

This chain links TRBV5-1 with TRBJ2-1, with TRBD2 matching over 7 bases. CDR3 length: 15 amino acids. Unmatched junction bases numbered 8, after V lost 5 bases and J lost 3 bases. Per germline, CDR1 SGHRS and CDR2 YFSETQ. The CDR3 spells CASRLGAGDYNEQFF. The DNA of the CDR3 is TGCGCCAGCAGGCTCGGCGCGGGAGACTACAATGAGCAGTTCTTC.

The gene calls are TRBV7-9 and TRBJ2-2; the match to TRBD1 covers 9 bases. V lost 4 bases, J lost 5 bases, and 8 bases stayed unmatched. CDR3 size: 16 residues. Germline V gives CDR1 SEHNR, CDR2 FQNEAQ (reference sequence). The CDR3 coding sequence is TGTGCCAGCAGCTCACAACAGGGGGCGTTGACCGGGGAGCTGTTTTTT. This codes for CASSSQQGALTGELFF.

This clone has just one count. The V and J genes are TRBV2 and TRBJ1-1; D gene uncertain. This CDR3 contains 13 residues. Between the trimmed V and J ends, which lost 2 bases and 3 bases, there was a span of 7 bases. CDR1 and CDR2 (germline): SNHLY, FYNNEI. Here the CDR3 reads CASSEMRDTEAFF. As DNA, the CDR3 is TGTGCCAGCAGTGAAATGCGGGACACTGAAGCTTTCTTT.

The chain combines TRBV19 with TRBJ2-2, with a tentative D call TRBD1 (5 bases). The CDR3 covers 15 residues. V was pared by 5 bases and J by 3 bases, with 13 bases between. Germline assignment: CDR1 LNHDA and CDR2 SQIVND (reference sequence). DNA for the CDR3: TGTGCCAGTAGTCCGCCCAGGGTAGACACCGGGGAGCTGTTTTTT. It codes for CASSPPRVDTGELFF.

This clone was seen at least ten times. The chain has TRBV7-9 and TRBJ1-3; TRBD1 might be the D (5 bases). The CDR3 contains 17 residues. CDR1 and CDR2 (germline): SEHNR, FQNEAQ (reference sequence). V shed 4 bases and J shed 0 bases, with 16 bases lying between them. DNA of the CDR3: TGTGCCAGCAGCTCGAACACCCGGGACCTCTCTGGAAACACCATATATTTT. It encodes CASSSNTRDLSGNTIYF. Full variable domain (missing parts from reference TRBV7-9 and TRBJ1-3): DTGVSQNPRHKITKRGQNVTFRCDPISEHNRLYWYRQTLGQGPEFLTYFQNEAQLEKSRLLSDRFSAERPKGSFSTLEIQRTEQGDSAMYLCASSSNTRDLSGNTIYFGEGSWLTVV.

The chain carries TRBV18 and TRBJ1-2, with TRBD1 matching over 8 bases. Per the germline V gene, CDR1 is KGHSH and CDR2 is LQKENI. The CDR3 is made up of 15 amino acids. V lost 6 bases, J lost 0 bases, and 6 bases stayed unmatched. The CDR3 here is CASSGQGPTNYGYTF. Here the CDR3 DNA reads TGTGCCAGCTCTGGACAGGGCCCCACTAACTATGGCTACACCTTC.

The chain links TRBV10-3 to TRBJ2-5; 14 bases map to TRBD2. Germline V CDR1 and CDR2: ENHRY, SYGVKD. This CDR3 has 14 residues. Losses at the gene ends were 10 bases for V and 2 bases for J; bases not matched to a gene: 3. CDR3: CATGTSGGQETQYF. CDR3 in DNA: TGTGCCACCGGGACTAGCGGGGGACAAGAGACCCAGTACTTC.

A note on this clone: The germline gene is not matched at one end of the junction; a read error may be the cause. The J gene is TRBJ1-1, the V gene TRBV7-6; the D is unclear. CDR1 and CDR2 from the germline V gene are SGHVS and FNYEAQ. The CDR3 runs 13 residues. The DNA of the CDR3 is TGTGCCAGCAGCAACCAGATGAACACTGGAGCTTTCTTT. Protein sequence: CASSNQMNTGAFF. Full variable domain (rest looked up from reference TRBV7-6 and TRBJ1-1): GAGVSQSPRYKVTKRGQDVALRCDPISGHVSLYWYRQALGQGPEFLTYFNYEAQQDKSGLPNDRFSAERPEGSISTLTIQRTEQRDSAMYRCASSNQMNTGAFFGQGTRLTVV.

The rearrangement links TRBV7-9 to TRBJ2-2; 9 bases map to TRBD1. V lost 11 bases to trimming and J lost 7 bases; unmatched junction nucleotides: 2. CDR3 size: 11 residues. Germline CDR1 and CDR2: SEHNR and FQNEAQ (reference sequence). CDR3 protein: CAGQGFGELFF. In DNA form, the CDR3 reads TGTGCCGGACAGGGGTTCGGGGAGCTGTTTTTT. The whole variable domain, remainder taken from reference TRBV7-9 and TRBJ2-2, is DTGVSQNPRHKITKRGQNVTFRCDPISEHNRLYWYRQTLGQGPEFLTYFQNEAQLEKSRLLSDRFSAERPKGSFSTLEIQRTEQGDSAMYLCAGQGFGELFFGEGSRLTVL.

V is TRBV5-6 and J is TRBJ2-1; D possibly corresponds to TRBD2 (5 bases). This CDR3 is built from 17 residues. The V end lost 1 base, the J end lost 0 bases, and 14 bases lay between the germline ends. Germline CDR1 and CDR2: SGHDT and YYEEEE. CDR3 DNA sequence: TGTGCCAGCAGCTTGTCCTTTTACAGCGGCTCCTACAATGAGCAGTTCTTC. It yields the protein CASSLSFYSGSYNEQFF.